The T cell receptor (beta chain) described here comes from a study of cytomegalovirus exposure and HLA in healthy donors. Regarding the study as a whole: Several V segments, TRBV6-2 and TRBV6-3 among them, could not be told apart and were dropped. In vitro assays verified that a few CMV-associated chains recognized CMV antigens specifically. Trimming of TCR beta V- and J-genes showed a link, identified in a later analysis, to a missense DCLRE1C variant.

The PCR employed 60 Vbeta primers together with 13 Jbeta primers. The method was immunoSEQ multiplex PCR; TCRdb's version includes in-frame clones alone and lacks a portion of them. The sample carries approximately 110,000 clones, less than 75% recorded once. The length of the CDR3 is 10 residues. Germline V gene sequence: CDR1 DFQATT, CDR2 SNEGSKA (reference sequence). V was trimmed by 3 bases and J by 8 bases, leaving 7 bases between them. This clone has only one observation. What it binds is not known. The J gene is TRBJ1-1, the V gene TRBV20-1, with D unresolved. The sequenced material came from PBMCs. This sequence was found in a man aged 35-49 years in good health and CMV-seropositive. The CDR3 DNA reads TGCAGTGCTAGCACACCCGAAGCTTTCTTT. This gives the protein CSASTPEAFF.